This is a list of T cell receptor beta chains from one sample in a study of graft-versus-host responses after intestinal transplantation. The repertoire was sequenced with immunoSEQ multiplex PCR; TCRdb's copy has only in-frame clones and lacks some. The data show approximately 99,000 clones, approximately 90% seen once. These receptors' targets are unknown. Sequences were derived from unstimulated CD8+ T cells sorted from spleen or lymph node cells, sampled before transplant. Every receptor here comes from a human donor who was the organ donor for an intestinal transplant. Each CDR3 is given without its conserved first and last residue.

j_call: TRBJ2-1
v_call: TRBV7-8
cdr3_aa: ASSSTGGEQF

j_call: TRBJ2-7
v_call: TRBV27
cdr3_aa: ASRQGLAGGEQY

j_call: TRBJ2-7
v_call: TRBV27
cdr3_aa: ASSRDISSYEQY

j_call: TRBJ2-5
v_call: TRBV27
cdr3_aa: ASSLTSGQETQY

j_call: TRBJ1-2
v_call: TRBV9
cdr3_aa: ASSPKGWRNYGYT

j_call: TRBJ2-2
v_call: TRBV27
cdr3_aa: ASSLFGTSGLTGELF

j_call: TRBJ2-1
v_call: TRBV13
cdr3_aa: ASSLASGYNEQF

j_call: TRBJ1-2
v_call: TRBV2
cdr3_aa: ASSDWEEAGYGYT

j_call: TRBJ2-7
v_call: TRBV29-1
cdr3_aa: SAIRDSSYEQY

j_call: TRBJ1-5
v_call: TRBV27
cdr3_aa: ASSPDRGRIAPQH

j_call: TRBJ1-2
v_call: TRBV5-1
cdr3_aa: ASSLVRGGWYGYT

j_call: TRBJ2-1
v_call: TRBV30
cdr3_aa: AWGPGQGSNEQF

j_call: TRBJ2-3
v_call: TRBV7-9
cdr3_aa: ASLYGPSGSPRGTDTQY

j_call: TRBJ2-5
v_call: TRBV28
cdr3_aa: ASSFWLNIQETQY

j_call: TRBJ1-5
v_call: TRBV7-8
cdr3_aa: ASSSDRGTNQPQH

j_call: TRBJ2-7
v_call: TRBV18
cdr3_aa: ASSPVDSPYEQY

j_call: TRBJ1-5
v_call: TRBV5-1
cdr3_aa: ASSGERGLWGDQPQH

j_call: TRBJ1-1
v_call: TRBV23-1
cdr3_aa: ATPTGSDTEAF

j_call: TRBJ2-7
v_call: TRBV5-1
cdr3_aa: ASRPVGGWDEQY

j_call: TRBJ2-2
v_call: TRBV15
cdr3_aa: ATAGDTGELF

j_call: TRBJ2-7
v_call: TRBV5-6
cdr3_aa: ASSLEVWGQPSYEQY

j_call: TRBJ2-2
v_call: TRBV7-6
cdr3_aa: ASSSFSGELF

j_call: TRBJ1-1
v_call: TRBV6-5
cdr3_aa: ASNTGTDTEAF